This is a list of T cell receptor beta chains from one sample in a study of blood T cell repertoires in COVID-19. Clones were read by immunoSEQ multiplex PCR, and TCRdb kept only the in-frame ones, dropping some. This table has approximately 210,000 clones, over 80% appearing once. Sequencing was performed on peripheral blood. The receptors were sampled from a woman aged 70-85 years with active or convalescent COVID-19. The CDR3 runs from the conserved cysteine through the conserved F or W. The order of the fields is D gene, clone size, CDR3 length, J gene, V gene, CDR3 protein, CDR3 DNA. D genes are given only for firm matches. The size of a clone is reported for some rows only, either as once, few or many, or as a class for expanded clones.

D gene: TRBD2; clone size: many; CDR3 length: 16; J gene: TRBJ2-4; V gene: TRBV27; CDR3 protein: CASSLTITSGRHIQYF; CDR3 DNA: TGTGCCAGCAGTTTAACGATTACTAGCGGGAGACACATTCAGTACTTC
D gene: -; clone size: -; CDR3 length: 11; J gene: TRBJ2-3; V gene: TRBV7-2; CDR3 protein: CASSSADTQYF; CDR3 DNA: TGTGCCAGCAGCTCCGCAGATACGCAGTATTTT
D gene: TRBD2; clone size: few; CDR3 length: 16; J gene: TRBJ2-7; V gene: TRBV7-9; CDR3 protein: CASSSTPSGRRLEQYF; CDR3 DNA: TGTGCCAGCAGCTCAACCCCTTCCGGGAGGAGGCTCGAGCAGTACTTC
D gene: -; clone size: few; CDR3 length: 14; J gene: TRBJ2-3; V gene: TRBV28; CDR3 protein: CASSFGGSPDTQYF; CDR3 DNA: TGTGCCAGCAGTTTCGGGGGAAGCCCAGATACGCAGTATTTT
D gene: -; clone size: -; CDR3 length: 15; J gene: TRBJ1-5; V gene: TRBV19; CDR3 protein: CASSTPGQRNQPQHF; CDR3 DNA: TGTGCCAGTAGTACGCCGGGACAACGCAATCAGCCCCAGCATTTT
D gene: TRBD1; clone size: once; CDR3 length: 13; J gene: TRBJ2-2; V gene: TRBV2; CDR3 protein: CASGDRGPGELFF; CDR3 DNA: TGTGCCAGCGGAGACAGGGGGCCCGGGGAGCTGTTTTTT
D gene: -; clone size: once; CDR3 length: 14; J gene: TRBJ2-5; V gene: TRBV7-9; CDR3 protein: CASSFQQGQETQYF; CDR3 DNA: TGTGCCAGCAGCTTCCAACAGGGCCAAGAGACCCAGTACTTC
D gene: TRBD2; clone size: -; CDR3 length: 15; J gene: TRBJ2-3; V gene: TRBV18; CDR3 protein: CASSPASGRTDTQYF; CDR3 DNA: TGTGCCAGCTCACCAGCTAGCGGGAGAACAGATACGCAGTATTTT
D gene: TRBD2; clone size: -; CDR3 length: 18; J gene: TRBJ2-1; V gene: TRBV5-5; CDR3 protein: CASSPGTSGRRSYNEQFF; CDR3 DNA: TGTGCCAGCAGCCCCGGGACTAGCGGGAGGAGATCCTACAATGAGCAGTTCTTC
D gene: TRBD1; clone size: -; CDR3 length: 15; J gene: TRBJ2-3; V gene: TRBV5-1; CDR3 protein: CASNPRGQGADTQYF; CDR3 DNA: TGCGCCAGCAATCCCCGGGGACAGGGTGCAGATACGCAGTATTTT
D gene: TRBD1; clone size: -; CDR3 length: 14; J gene: TRBJ1-1; V gene: TRBV10-3; CDR3 protein: CAIKRGPLNTEAFF; CDR3 DNA: TGTGCCATCAAGAGGGGGCCCTTGAACACTGAAGCTTTCTTT
D gene: -; clone size: -; CDR3 length: 12; J gene: TRBJ2-7; V gene: TRBV5-1; CDR3 protein: CASSSGYNEQYF; CDR3 DNA: TGCGCCAGCTCCTCAGGGTACAACGAGCAGTACTTC
D gene: -; clone size: -; CDR3 length: 14; J gene: TRBJ1-4; V gene: TRBV5-1; CDR3 protein: CASSLDDSNEKLFF; CDR3 DNA: TGCGCCAGCAGCTTGGACGATAGTAATGAAAAACTGTTTTTT
D gene: TRBD2; clone size: -; CDR3 length: 13; J gene: TRBJ2-1; V gene: TRBV5-4; CDR3 protein: CASRRAGVYEQFF; CDR3 DNA: TGTGCCAGCAGGCGAGCGGGAGTTTATGAGCAGTTCTTC
D gene: -; clone size: -; CDR3 length: 11; J gene: TRBJ2-5; V gene: TRBV2; CDR3 protein: CASSLQETQYF; CDR3 DNA: TGTGCCAGCAGCCTCCAAGAGACCCAGTACTTC
D gene: TRBD1; clone size: -; CDR3 length: 11; J gene: TRBJ2-5; V gene: TRBV29-1; CDR3 protein: CSVYRGETQYF; CDR3 DNA: TGCAGCGTTTACAGGGGGGAGACCCAGTACTTC
D gene: -; clone size: -; CDR3 length: 13; J gene: TRBJ2-3; V gene: TRBV6-4; CDR3 protein: CASSDQFTDTQYF; CDR3 DNA: TGTGCCAGCAGTGACCAATTCACAGATACGCAGTATTTT
D gene: TRBD1; clone size: few; CDR3 length: 19; J gene: TRBJ1-5; V gene: TRBV28; CDR3 protein: CASSEGGDREVWSNQPQHF; CDR3 DNA: TGTGCCAGCAGCGAGGGGGGGGACAGGGAAGTTTGGTCTAATCAGCCCCAGCATTTT
D gene: -; clone size: few; CDR3 length: 13; J gene: TRBJ1-1; V gene: TRBV28; CDR3 protein: CASSLGQNTEAFF; CDR3 DNA: TGTGCCAGCAGTTTGGGACAGAACACTGAAGCTTTCTTT
D gene: -; clone size: many; CDR3 length: 16; J gene: TRBJ1-1; V gene: TRBV7-6; CDR3 protein: CASSLGMVTEKIEAFF; CDR3 DNA: TGTGCCAGCAGCTTAGGGATGGTGACAGAGAAGATTGAAGCTTTCTTT
D gene: -; clone size: -; CDR3 length: 14; J gene: TRBJ1-4; V gene: TRBV6-5; CDR3 protein: CASSRGQTNEKLFF; CDR3 DNA: TGTGCCAGCAGTAGAGGGCAGACTAATGAAAAACTGTTTTTT
D gene: TRBD1; clone size: -; CDR3 length: 13; J gene: TRBJ2-5; V gene: TRBV6-5; CDR3 protein: CASRGQGRETQYF; CDR3 DNA: TGTGCCAGCAGAGGACAGGGGAGGGAGACCCAGTACTTC
D gene: -; clone size: -; CDR3 length: 15; J gene: TRBJ2-7; V gene: TRBV4-1; CDR3 protein: CASSQDVADSYEQYF; CDR3 DNA: TGCGCCAGCAGCCAAGATGTAGCGGACTCCTACGAGCAGTACTTC
D gene: -; clone size: many; CDR3 length: 16; J gene: TRBJ2-3; V gene: TRBV5-1; CDR3 protein: CASSLSSADSTDTQYF; CDR3 DNA: TGCGCCAGCAGCTTGTCTTCAGCGGATAGCACAGATACGCAGTATTTT
D gene: TRBD1; clone size: -; CDR3 length: 17; J gene: TRBJ2-3; V gene: TRBV7-9; CDR3 protein: CASSSLSGTGGYDTQYF; CDR3 DNA: TGTGCCAGCAGCTCCCTATCCGGGACAGGGGGCTACGATACGCAGTATTTT
D gene: TRBD1; clone size: -; CDR3 length: 15; J gene: TRBJ2-2; V gene: TRBV28; CDR3 protein: CASSPWTGGTGELFF; CDR3 DNA: TGTGCCAGCAGTCCCTGGACAGGGGGCACCGGGGAGCTGTTTTTT
D gene: TRBD2; clone size: -; CDR3 length: 14; J gene: TRBJ2-5; V gene: TRBV5-1; CDR3 protein: CASSLGLAKETQYF; CDR3 DNA: TGCGCCAGCAGCTTAGGACTAGCGAAGGAGACCCAGTACTTC
D gene: -; clone size: -; CDR3 length: 16; J gene: TRBJ2-7; V gene: TRBV28; CDR3 protein: CAINQPESGRSYEQYF; CDR3 DNA: TGTGCCATCAACCAGCCCGAGTCAGGGAGGTCCTACGAGCAGTACTTC
D gene: -; clone size: -; CDR3 length: 15; J gene: TRBJ1-3; V gene: TRBV9; CDR3 protein: CASSADRHSGNTIYF; CDR3 DNA: TGTGCCAGCAGCGCAGACAGGCACTCTGGAAACACCATATATTTT
D gene: TRBD1; clone size: -; CDR3 length: 15; J gene: TRBJ2-7; V gene: TRBV6-5; CDR3 protein: CASSPAGQGAYEQYF; CDR3 DNA: TGTGCCAGCAGTCCCGCGGGACAGGGAGCCTACGAGCAGTACTTC
D gene: TRBD1; clone size: few; CDR3 length: 16; J gene: TRBJ2-3; V gene: TRBV5-4; CDR3 protein: CASSLAGQGYRNTQYF; CDR3 DNA: TGTGCCAGCAGCTTGGCCGGACAGGGGTACAGGAATACGCAGTATTTT
D gene: -; clone size: -; CDR3 length: 14; J gene: TRBJ1-1; V gene: TRBV6-5; CDR3 protein: CASSSLGGSTEAFF; CDR3 DNA: TGTGCCAGCAGTAGTCTGGGGGGGAGCACTGAAGCTTTCTTT
D gene: -; clone size: many; CDR3 length: 14; J gene: TRBJ2-3; V gene: TRBV7-9; CDR3 protein: CASSLTQGGDTQYF; CDR3 DNA: TGTGCCAGCAGCTTAACGCAGGGGGGAGATACGCAGTATTTT
D gene: TRBD1; clone size: -; CDR3 length: 16; J gene: TRBJ1-4; V gene: TRBV19; CDR3 protein: CASSPTGGHSNEKLFF; CDR3 DNA: TGTGCCAGTAGCCCCACAGGGGGCCATTCTAATGAAAAACTGTTTTTT
D gene: TRBD1; clone size: once; CDR3 length: 14; J gene: TRBJ1-1; V gene: TRBV6-5; CDR3 protein: CASRSTGGNTEAFF; CDR3 DNA: TGTGCCAGCAGATCGACAGGGGGGAACACTGAAGCTTTCTTT
D gene: TRBD2; clone size: -; CDR3 length: 16; J gene: TRBJ2-3; V gene: TRBV10-3; CDR3 protein: CAISEISGGTDRTQYF; CDR3 DNA: TGTGCCATCAGTGAGATTAGCGGGGGGACAGATAGAACGCAGTATTTT
D gene: -; clone size: -; CDR3 length: 12; J gene: TRBJ1-3; V gene: TRBV7-9; CDR3 protein: CASRPTGDTIYF; CDR3 DNA: TGTGCCAGCAGGCCTACCGGGGACACCATATATTTT
D gene: TRBD2; clone size: -; CDR3 length: 14; J gene: TRBJ2-2; V gene: TRBV10-1; CDR3 protein: CASTAGGNTGELFF; CDR3 DNA: TGCGCCAGCACCGCGGGGGGGAACACCGGGGAGCTGTTTTTT
D gene: TRBD2; clone size: -; CDR3 length: 16; J gene: TRBJ2-1; V gene: TRBV24-1; CDR3 protein: CATSDLRTSAMNEQFF; CDR3 DNA: TGTGCCACCAGTGATTTAAGGACTAGCGCCATGAATGAGCAGTTCTTC
D gene: -; clone size: -; CDR3 length: 15; J gene: TRBJ2-3; V gene: TRBV3-1/TRBV3-2; CDR3 protein: CASSQNTGGTDTQYF; CDR3 DNA: TGTGCCAGCAGCCAGAATACAGGAGGCACAGATACGCAGTATTTT
D gene: TRBD2; clone size: -; CDR3 length: 13; J gene: TRBJ2-1; V gene: TRBV15; CDR3 protein: CATSVGGRDEQFF; CDR3 DNA: TGTGCCACCAGCGTCGGCGGGAGGGATGAGCAGTTCTTC
D gene: TRBD2; clone size: few; CDR3 length: 14; J gene: TRBJ2-7; V gene: TRBV14; CDR3 protein: CASSPAPSGRAEYF; CDR3 DNA: TGTGCCAGCAGCCCTGCGCCTAGCGGGAGGGCCGAATACTTC
D gene: -; clone size: -; CDR3 length: 13; J gene: TRBJ2-5; V gene: TRBV10-3; CDR3 protein: CAISERREETQYF; CDR3 DNA: TGTGCCATCAGTGAAAGAAGAGAAGAGACCCAGTACTTC
D gene: TRBD1; clone size: -; CDR3 length: 13; J gene: TRBJ2-7; V gene: TRBV24-1; CDR3 protein: CATSDRQGYEQYF; CDR3 DNA: TGTGCCACCAGTGACCGACAGGGATACGAGCAGTACTTC
D gene: TRBD1; clone size: -; CDR3 length: 13; J gene: TRBJ1-1; V gene: TRBV2; CDR3 protein: CASGGQSNTEAFF; CDR3 DNA: TGTGCCAGCGGGGGACAGTCAAACACTGAAGCTTTCTTT
D gene: -; clone size: -; CDR3 length: 12; J gene: TRBJ2-7; V gene: TRBV28; CDR3 protein: CASSFQLYEQYF; CDR3 DNA: TGTGCCAGCAGTTTCCAACTCTACGAGCAGTACTTC
D gene: -; clone size: -; CDR3 length: 14; J gene: TRBJ1-5; V gene: TRBV11-2; CDR3 protein: CASSLGSQNQPQHF; CDR3 DNA: TGTGCCAGCAGCTTAGGTTCCCAGAATCAGCCCCAGCATTTT
D gene: TRBD1; clone size: -; CDR3 length: 14; J gene: TRBJ2-7; V gene: TRBV18; CDR3 protein: CASSPLGQGYEQYF; CDR3 DNA: TGTGCCAGCTCACCACTTGGACAGGGGTACGAGCAGTACTTC
D gene: TRBD2; clone size: -; CDR3 length: 17; J gene: TRBJ2-2; V gene: TRBV3-1/TRBV3-2; CDR3 protein: CASSPSGPSGNTGELFF; CDR3 DNA: TGTGCCAGCAGCCCCTCGGGACCTAGCGGAAACACCGGGGAGCTGTTTTTT
D gene: TRBD2; clone size: -; CDR3 length: 15; J gene: TRBJ2-7; V gene: TRBV7-2; CDR3 protein: CASSLQLAALTEQYF; CDR3 DNA: TGTGCCAGCAGCTTACAACTAGCGGCTCTTACGGAGCAGTACTTC
D gene: -; clone size: -; CDR3 length: 13; J gene: TRBJ2-3; V gene: TRBV5-4; CDR3 protein: CASSVDHTDTQYF; CDR3 DNA: TGTGCCAGCAGCGTGGATCACACAGATACGCAGTATTTT
D gene: TRBD2; clone size: -; CDR3 length: 15; J gene: TRBJ2-7; V gene: TRBV19; CDR3 protein: CASSTGLAGVLEQYF; CDR3 DNA: TGTGCCAGTAGTACTGGACTAGCGGGAGTTTTGGAGCAGTACTTC
D gene: -; clone size: -; CDR3 length: 16; J gene: TRBJ2-7; V gene: TRBV7-6; CDR3 protein: CASSLANPGTPYEQYF; CDR3 DNA: TGTGCCAGCAGCTTAGCGAACCCCGGGACTCCCTACGAGCAGTACTTC
D gene: TRBD2; clone size: -; CDR3 length: 18; J gene: TRBJ2-3; V gene: TRBV5-3; CDR3 protein: CARSPTSGRLNSTDTQYF; CDR3 DNA: TGTGCCAGAAGCCCGACTAGCGGGAGGCTAAATAGCACAGATACGCAGTATTTT
D gene: -; clone size: once; CDR3 length: 14; J gene: TRBJ1-4; V gene: TRBV7-9; CDR3 protein: CASSVAGTNEKLFF; CDR3 DNA: TGTGCCAGCAGCGTCGCCGGGACAAATGAAAAACTGTTTTTT
D gene: -; clone size: few; CDR3 length: 15; J gene: TRBJ2-7; V gene: TRBV9; CDR3 protein: CASSVDPGESYEQYF; CDR3 DNA: TGTGCCAGCAGCGTAGATCCAGGGGAGTCTTACGAGCAGTACTTC
D gene: TRBD1; clone size: once; CDR3 length: 13; J gene: TRBJ1-2; V gene: TRBV28; CDR3 protein: CASRTGQSYGYTF; CDR3 DNA: TGTGCCAGCAGAACGGGACAGTCCTATGGCTACACCTTC
D gene: TRBD2; clone size: -; CDR3 length: 14; J gene: TRBJ2-2; V gene: TRBV28; CDR3 protein: CASDGTSVNGELFF; CDR3 DNA: TGTGCCAGCGATGGGACTAGCGTTAACGGGGAGCTGTTTTTT